A single sample gave rise to the 29 T cell receptor beta chains below, sequenced in a study of T cell changes during pregnancy in multiple sclerosis. This table comes from immunoSEQ multiplex PCR, and its TCRdb copy is limited to in-frame clones, with some not included. The top ten clones hold roughly 0.66% of a sample with tens of thousands of clones, around 90% of them seen once. The material was CD4+ T cells from peripheral blood mononuclear cells, obtained after pregnancy. The receptors shown here come from a female donor in good health, enrolled as a control in a pregnancy study.

This chain joins TRBV9 and TRBJ2-1; the match to TRBD2 covers 7 bases. With V trimmed by 0 bases and J by 6 bases, 9 bases remained unmatched. Germline CDR1 and CDR2: SGDLS and YYNGEE. This CDR3 comprises 16 residues. CDR3 loop: CASSVGPGLGGNEQFF. DNA of the CDR3: TGTGCCAGCAGCGTAGGACCAGGACTAGGTGGCAATGAGCAGTTCTTC.

This clone was observed once. The chain uses TRBV6-6 and TRBJ1-1; TRBD1 is a possible D gene (6 bases). The V end lost 5 bases, the J end lost 0 bases, and 10 bases lay between the germline ends. Germline V gene lookup returns CDR1 MNHNY and CDR2 SVGAGI (reference sequence). The CDR3 contains 14 residues. CDR3 loop: CASSLGTLNTEAFF. In DNA form, the CDR3 reads TGTGCCAGCAGTCTCGGGACACTGAACACTGAAGCTTTCTTT.

The V call is TRBV6-5, the J call TRBJ2-3; 10 bases line up with TRBD1. With 3 bases clipped from V and 5 bases from J, the junction kept 5 bases outside the gene matches. CDR3 length equals 15 residues. CDR1 MNHEY and CDR2 SVGAGI come from the germline V gene. The CDR3 DNA reads as TGTGCCAGCAGTTATGACAGGGGGCGCGGAGATACGCAGTATTTT. Protein: CASSYDRGRGDTQYF.

V is TRBV19 and J is TRBJ2-1; TRBD2 agrees at 8 bases. The CDR3 has 18 amino acids. Germline trimming cut 6 bases from V and 0 bases from J; bases unmatched to any gene: 13. The germline gives CDR1 LNHDA, CDR2 SQIVND (reference sequence). CDR3 bases: TGTGCCAGTAGCCGAATTGGGTCCAGCGGGAGCTCCTACAATGAGCAGTTCTTC. Translation: CASSRIGSSGSSYNEQFF.

The V call is TRBV11-2, the J call TRBJ2-5; perhaps TRBD1 as D (5 bases). V gave up 5 bases and J gave up 1 base, with 8 bases separating them. The CDR3 has 13 residues. Germline lookup yields CDR1 SGHAT and CDR2 FQNNGV. The CDR3 here is CASSRQTQETQYF. In nucleotides, the CDR3 is TGTGCCAGCAGCCGACAGACCCAAGAGACCCAGTACTTC.

J is TRBJ2-3 and V is TRBV5-1; D unclear. The CDR3 contains 13 residues. Trimming took 5 bases from V and 2 from J, leaving 9 bases between them. Looked up from germline, CDR1 is SGHRS and CDR2 is YFSETQ. Written as DNA, the CDR3 is TGCGCCAGCAGACCAGTTCTCACAGATACGCAGTATTTT. Translated, it gives CASRPVLTDTQYF.

This rearrangement joins TRBV7-2 to TRBJ2-7, with TRBD2 matching over 11 bases. Trimming removed 0 bases from V and 0 bases from J; junction bases left unmatched: 7. This CDR3 is built from 18 residues. Looked up from germline, CDR1 is SGHTA and CDR2 is FQGNSA. CDR3 loop: CASSLAPLGTSGSYEQYF. CDR3 in DNA: TGTGCCAGCAGCTTAGCTCCCCTCGGGACTAGCGGCTCCTACGAGCAGTACTTC.

V gene TRBV6-1 combines with J gene TRBJ2-1; maybe TRBD1 (5 bases). There are 19 residues in the CDR3. Germline CDR1 is MNHNS and CDR2 is SASEGT. V gave up 2 bases and J gave up 5 bases, with 25 bases separating them. The CDR3 DNA is TGTGCCAGCAGTGAAAGGGGTTTCTTCAGCTTAAATCGGGACAATGAGCAGTTCTTC. Translation gives CASSERGFFSLNRDNEQFF.

The J gene is TRBJ1-5, the V gene TRBV28; TRBD1 agrees at 7 bases. The CDR3 runs 13 residues. Germline CDR1 and CDR2: MDHEN and SYDVKM. The V segment lost 4 bases and the J segment 4 bases; nucleotides outside the gene matches: 1. The CDR3 nucleotides are TGTGCCAGCAGTTCGACAGGGAATCAGCCCCAGCATTTT. As protein: CASSSTGNQPQHF.

This chain uses TRBV30 with TRBJ2-7; TRBD1 agrees at 8 bases. CDR3 length equals 12 residues. The germline gives CDR1 GTSNPN, CDR2 SVGIG (reference sequence). Trimming at V came to 5 bases and at J to 3 bases, leaving 3 bases not matched to a gene. DNA for the CDR3: TGTGCCTGGGACAGGGGCCACTACGAGCAGTACTTC. Residues: CAWDRGHYEQYF.

CDR3 coding DNA: TGTGCCAGCAGCGTAGGGGGTCTAGCGGTCACCGGGGAGCTGTTTTTT. It codes for CASSVGGLAVTGELFF. The chain links TRBV9 to TRBJ2-2; 7 nucleotides match TRBD2. Germline-derived CDR1 and CDR2 are SGDLS and YYNGEE. V shed 0 bases and J 4 bases; nucleotides not matched to a gene: 6. This CDR3 spans 16 amino acids.

The V call is TRBV23-1, the J call TRBJ1-5, with a possible D match to TRBD1 (6 bases). TRBV23-1 is given ORF status, its function remaining uncertain. Between the trimmed V and J ends, which lost 0 bases and 4 bases, there was a span of 19 bases. The CDR3 extends over 18 amino acids. The CDR3 reads CASSQSIRGREFNQPQHF. Here the CDR3 DNA reads TGCGCCAGCAGTCAATCCATCCGGGGGCGGGAGTTTAATCAGCCCCAGCATTTT.

This rearrangement joins TRBV30 to TRBJ2-1; 10 positions agree with TRBD2. The V and J ends lost 2 bases and 8 bases, in that order; junction bases with no gene match: 12. CDR1 and CDR2 (germline): GTSNPN, SVGIG (reference sequence). The CDR3 sequence is 16 residues long. CDR3 nucleotide sequence: TGTGCCTGGAGTTGGAAGCGGGGGGGAGTCGTGGATGAGCAGTTCTTC. Translating it yields CAWSWKRGGVVDEQFF.

This chain joins TRBV9 and TRBJ2-3, with 10 bases lining up with TRBD1. Losses at the gene ends were 3 bases for V and 2 bases for J; bases not matched to a gene: 9. Germline CDR1 and CDR2: SGDLS and YYNGEE. The length of the CDR3 is 17 residues. This CDR3 is CASSARDRGLDTDTQYF. DNA for the CDR3: TGTGCCAGCAGCGCCAGGGACAGGGGTCTGGACACAGATACGCAGTATTTT.

The CDR3, as DNA: TGTGCCAGCAGCTTCCCAATGGGGGGGGAGGTAAAACTGTTTTTT. This gives the protein CASSFPMGGEVKLFF. This chain joins TRBV11-2 and TRBJ1-4, with D tentatively TRBD1 (5 bases). This CDR3 is built from 15 residues. With 3 bases removed from V and 10 bases from J, the gap between germline ends came to 18 bases. The germline gives CDR1 SGHAT, CDR2 FQNNGV. Supplemented by reference TRBV11-2 and TRBJ1-4, the full variable domain reads EAGVAQSPRYKIIEKRQSVAFWCNPISGHATLYWYQQILGQGPKLLIQFQNNGVVDDSQLPKDRFSAERLKGVDSTLKIQPAKLEDSAVYLCASSFPMGGEVKLFFGSGTQLSVL.

CDR3 DNA: TGTGCCAGCAGTTACTCACTAGCGGGGATGGGCAATGAGCAGTTCTTC. Translated, it gives CASSYSLAGMGNEQFF. J is TRBJ2-1 and V is TRBV6-5, with 10 bases matching TRBD2. From germline, CDR1 is MNHEY and CDR2 SVGAGI. The CDR3 runs to 16 residues. V gave up 0 bases and J gave up 6 bases; unmatched junction bases: 5.

This chain uses TRBV27 with TRBJ2-1; 8 bases align to TRBD2. Germline CDR1 and CDR2: MNHEY and SMNVEV (reference sequence). V lost 7 bases and J lost 5; bases outside the gene matches: 4. The CDR3 is 13 residues long. The CDR3 DNA is TGTGCCAGCAAAAATAGCGGGAACAATGAGCAGTTCTTC. This translates into CASKNSGNNEQFF.

The chain joins TRBV23-1 to TRBJ2-5, with D perhaps matching TRBD1 (5 bases). TRBV23-1 is given ORF status, its function remaining uncertain. The CDR3 is made up of 14 amino acids. V lost 4 bases to trimming and J lost 3 bases, with 12 bases between them. The CDR3 nucleotides read TGCGCCAGCAGTCGAACTCGGACAAAAGAGACCCAGTACTTC. Amino acids: CASSRTRTKETQYF.

The rearrangement links TRBV11-2 to TRBJ1-4; D is possibly TRBD1 (5 bases). CDR1 is SGHAT and CDR2 is FQNNGV in the germline V gene. This CDR3 comprises 15 residues. The ends were cut back, 4 bases at V and 5 bases at J, with 14 bases in the middle. DNA of the CDR3: TGTGCCAGCAGCTCCTCAGGGAACGACAATGAAAAACTGTTTTTT. Translation: CASSSSGNDNEKLFF.

The J gene is TRBJ2-1, the V gene TRBV7-3, with a weak D call TRBD1 (5 bases). This CDR3 spans 13 amino acids. Trimming shortened V by 3 bases and J by 7 bases, and 10 bases separated the two germline ends. Germline CDR1 SGHTA, CDR2 FQGTGA. CDR3 DNA: TGTGCCAGCAGCTTTAGGGGTGCTAATGAGCAGTTCTTC. The encoded protein is CASSFRGANEQFF.

The chain joins TRBV7-8 to TRBJ2-1; TRBD2 agrees at 8 bases. This CDR3 has 16 residues. Germline CDR1 is SGHVS and CDR2 is FQNEAQ. Losses at the gene ends were 1 base for V and 5 bases for J; bases not matched to a gene: 7. The CDR3: CASSLDFLAGDNEQFF. The CDR3, as DNA: TGTGCCAGCAGCTTAGATTTTCTAGCGGGCGACAATGAGCAGTTCTTC.

This clone showed up just a few times. The rearrangement links TRBV18 to TRBJ2-5; D unclear. V shed 3 bases and J shed 0 bases, with 8 bases lying between them. The germline V gene encodes CDR1 KGHSH and CDR2 LQKENI. The CDR3 is made up of 14 amino acids. CDR3 nucleotides: TGTGCCAGCTCACCGCCTGGCTACCAAGAGACCCAGTACTTC. This encodes CASSPPGYQETQYF.

The V gene is TRBV5-1, the J gene TRBJ1-3, with 7 nucleotides matching TRBD1. The CDR3 loop spans 15 amino acids. Trimming took 4 bases from V and 2 from J; bases not matched to a gene: 6. Germline loops: CDR1 SGHRS, CDR2 YFSETQ. CDR3 loop: CASSPQGETGNTIYF. The CDR3 nucleotides read TGCGCCAGCAGCCCGCAGGGGGAAACTGGAAACACCATATATTTT.

To note about this clone: This same CDR3 is encoded by further DNA sequences in the sample. This chain connects TRBV28 to TRBJ1-5, with D possibly being TRBD1 (6 bases). The CDR3 runs to 15 residues. The germline CDR1 and CDR2 sequences are MDHEN and SYDVKM. The V gene lost 5 bases and the J gene lost 6 bases, with 17 bases spanning the gap. As DNA, the CDR3 is TGTGCCAGCAGTCGTACCGGGGGGGCGGGTCAGCCCCAGCATTTT. Its protein product is CASSRTGGAGQPQHF.

CDR3 bases: TGTGCCAGCAGTCGGACAATTTACGAGCAGTACTTC. Translation: CASSRTIYEQYF. This sequence joins TRBV27 and TRBJ2-7, with a possible D match to TRBD1 (5 bases). The ends were cut back, 5 bases at V and 4 bases at J, with 9 bases in the middle. The CDR3 loop spans 12 amino acids. CDR1 and CDR2 from the germline V gene are MNHEY and SMNVEV (reference sequence).

The chain employs TRBV12-5 and TRBJ2-2; unclear D gene. V lost 3 bases and J 5 bases, leaving 4 bases between the germline ends. From germline, CDR1 is LGHNT and CDR2 FRNRAP. The CDR3 loop spans 12 amino acids. The DNA for the CDR3 is TGTGCTAGTGGTTTTCCAACCGGGGAGCTGTTTTTT. This gives the protein CASGFPTGELFF.

The chain couples TRBV19 to TRBJ2-3, with 9 bases matching TRBD1. V lost 5 bases and J lost 6; bases outside the gene matches: 6. Germline assignment: CDR1 LNHDA and CDR2 SQIVND (reference sequence). The CDR3 consists of 14 residues. DNA of the CDR3: TGTGCCAGTAGTGTGGGACAGGGCGTGGATACGCAGTATTTT. Residues: CASSVGQGVDTQYF.

V is TRBV5-4 and J is TRBJ2-7, with 9 bases that match TRBD1. V shed 5 bases, J shed 3 bases, and the junction held 3 bases outside the gene matches. The length of the CDR3 is 13 residues. The germline CDR1 and CDR2 sequences are SGHNT and YYREEE (reference sequence). The chain's CDR3 is CASRDRGNYEQYF. The CDR3 bases are TGTGCCAGCAGGGACAGGGGTAACTACGAGCAGTACTTC. The variable domain in full, with the rest retrieved from reference TRBV5-4 and TRBJ2-7, is ETGVTQSPTHLIKTRGQQVTLRCSSQSGHNTVSWYQQALGQGPQFIFQYYREEENGRGNFPPRFSGLQFPNYSSELNVNALELDDSALYLCASRDRGNYEQYFGPGTRLTVT.

V usage is TRBV5-1 and J usage is TRBJ1-2; TRBD1 agrees at 7 bases. The CDR3 is made up of 15 amino acids. Unmatched junction bases numbered 7, after V lost 3 bases and J lost 2 bases. Germline V gene lookup returns CDR1 SGHRS and CDR2 YFSETQ. CDR3 loop: CASSWREGANYGYTF. The CDR3 nucleotides read TGCGCCAGCAGCTGGCGGGAGGGGGCGAACTATGGCTACACCTTC.